Below are 29 T cell receptor beta chains sequenced from a single sample in a study of blood T cell repertoires in COVID-19. Sequenced by immunoSEQ multiplex PCR; TCRdb stores in-frame clones only, minus some. The data contain about 250,000 clones, about 88% of them singletons. Sequenced: PBMCs or T cells enriched from blood (not recorded which). These receptors came from a woman aged 50 to 65 who had recovered from COVID-19.

The rearrangement links TRBV18 to TRBJ1-1; perhaps TRBD1 as D (6 bases). The V end lost 4 bases, the J end lost 7 bases, and 13 bases lay between the germline ends. Germline CDR1 is KGHSH and CDR2 is LQKENI. This CDR3 has 13 residues. The CDR3 protein is CASSLPGTHEAFF. CDR3 coding DNA: TGTGCCAGCTCACTTCCGGGGACACATGAAGCTTTCTTT.

The genes are TRBV10-3 and TRBJ2-1, with D perhaps matching TRBD2 (6 bases). V lost 4 bases and J lost 5, with 9 bases in between. The V gene's germline CDR1 is ENHRY and CDR2 SYGVKD. The CDR3 length is 13 residues. CDR3 protein: CAISGERDNEQFF. The DNA for the CDR3 is TGTGCCATCAGTGGAGAGCGGGACAATGAGCAGTTCTTC.

The rearrangement uses TRBV28 and TRBJ1-2; tentatively, D is TRBD1 (5 bases). This CDR3 contains 15 residues. The V gene's germline CDR1 is MDHEN and CDR2 SYDVKM. V lost 6 bases and J lost 0, with 14 bases in between. Here the CDR3 reads CASRIVRATNYGYTF. The CDR3 bases are TGTGCCAGCAGGATCGTCAGGGCTACTAACTATGGCTACACCTTC.

The table lists this clone with a count of one. J is TRBJ2-4 and V is TRBV29-1, with D possibly matching TRBD2 (6 bases). The CDR3 is made up of 15 amino acids. The germline V and J ends were trimmed by 2 bases and 9 bases, with 20 bases remaining between them. Per germline, CDR1 SQVTM and CDR2 ANQGSEA. CDR3 bases: TGCAGCGTTGAATCGCCTATGGAGGGCCCCATCATTCAGTACTTC. This sequence encodes CSVESPMEGPIIQYF.

The gene calls are TRBV6-5 and TRBJ2-7; 7 bases align to TRBD2. CDR1 and CDR2 (germline): MNHEY, SVGAGI. The CDR3 runs to 16 residues. The V gene end was trimmed by 4 bases and the J gene end by 3 bases; junction bases not matched to a gene: 12. The CDR3 DNA reads as TGTGCCAGCAGTTCCAATAAGCGGGAAAGTTACTACGAGCAGTACTTC. This codes for CASSSNKRESYYEQYF.

The rearrangement uses TRBV6-1 and TRBJ1-4, with 10 bases lining up with TRBD1. The CDR3 sequence is 13 residues long. The ends lost 1 base at V and 10 bases at J; junction bases unmatched: 0. Germline V gene lookup returns CDR1 MNHNS and CDR2 SASEGT. The CDR3 reads CASSEGTGGKLFF. The CDR3 bases are TGTGCCAGCAGTGAAGGGACAGGGGGAAAACTGTTTTTT.

This chain joins TRBV28 and TRBJ1-2; 9 bases match TRBD1. After removal of 3 bases from V and 10 bases from J, the junction contained 9 bases not matched to a gene. Looked up from germline, CDR1 is MDHEN and CDR2 is SYDVKM. The CDR3 is 14 residues long. The CDR3 nucleotides are TGTGCCAGCAGTTTCAAAGGGACAGGGAAGGACTACACCTTC. It is translated as CASSFKGTGKDYTF.

This chain uses TRBV15 with TRBJ2-7; 11 nucleotides agree with TRBD1. V was pared by 3 bases and J by 3 bases, with 4 bases of the junction left unmatched. Germline lookup yields CDR1 LNHNV and CDR2 YYDKDF (reference sequence). This CDR3 contains 15 residues. CDR3: CATSSRDRGFYEQYF. DNA for the CDR3: TGTGCCACCAGCAGCCGGGACAGGGGGTTCTACGAGCAGTACTTC.

The chain employs TRBV18 and TRBJ2-5, with 9 bases that match TRBD2. Unmatched junction bases numbered 25, after V lost 0 bases and J lost 5 bases. Looked up from germline, CDR1 is KGHSH and CDR2 is LQKENI. The CDR3 covers 22 residues. This CDR3 is CASSPPPQGPNGSGSRLETQYF. The CDR3 DNA follows: TGTGCCAGCTCACCACCCCCGCAGGGCCCAAATGGTAGCGGGAGCCGTTTGGAGACCCAGTACTTC.

The rearrangement joins TRBV28 to TRBJ2-7; weak D call: TRBD2 (6 bases). CDR1 and CDR2 from the germline V gene are MDHEN and SYDVKM. The CDR3 is 14 amino acids. V was shortened by 2 bases and J by 0 bases, with 8 bases between the two germline ends. The CDR3 DNA is TGTGCCAGCAGTTTAGCCGGGAGCTCCTACGAGCAGTACTTC. Translating it yields CASSLAGSSYEQYF. The full variable domain, completed using reference TRBV28 and TRBJ2-7, is DVKVTQSSRYLVKRTGEKVFLECVQDMDHENMFWYRQDPGLGLRLIYFSYDVKMKEKGDIPEGYSVSREKKERFSLILESASTNQTSMYLCASSLAGSSYEQYFGPGTRLTVT.

The genes are TRBV27 and TRBJ2-5; 10 bases are shared with TRBD2. The CDR3 is 16 amino acids. V dropped 3 bases and J dropped 4; count of bases not matched to a gene: 8. Germline V gene sequence: CDR1 MNHEY, CDR2 SMNVEV (reference sequence). The CDR3 DNA is TGTGCCAGCAGTTTTACGTCTAGCGGGAGTCTAGAGACCCAGTACTTC. This translates into CASSFTSSGSLETQYF.

The CDR3 loop reads CASRPPATSEAFF. In DNA form, the CDR3 reads TGTGCCAGCAGGCCCCCTGCGACATCCGAAGCTTTCTTT. The chain joins TRBV28 to TRBJ1-1; D ambiguous. The V gene's germline CDR1 is MDHEN and CDR2 SYDVKM. Trimming removed 6 bases at V and 8 bases at J, with 16 bases between. This CDR3 is 13 amino acids long.

V is TRBV27 and J is TRBJ2-1, with 8 positions matching TRBD1. This CDR3 has 14 residues. V lost 6 bases to trimming and J lost 7 bases; unmatched junction nucleotides: 8. The germline gives CDR1 MNHEY, CDR2 SMNVEV (reference sequence). Here the CDR3 DNA reads TGTGCCAGCAGCCCCGGGACAGGAGGAAATGAGCAGTTCTTC. Translated, it gives CASSPGTGGNEQFF.

The V gene is TRBV7-3, the J gene TRBJ2-7; 7 bases line up with TRBD2. Unmatched junction bases numbered 6, after V lost 2 bases and J lost 2 bases. CDR3 length: 15 residues. Germline V gene data show CDR1 as SGHTA and CDR2 as FQGTGA. CDR3 coding DNA: TGTGCCAGCAGCTTAGGTTCTAGCGGTCCCTACGAGCAGTACTTC. Translating it yields CASSLGSSGPYEQYF.

The rearrangement uses TRBV10-3 and TRBJ2-1; TRBD2 matches 9 bases. V shed 5 bases and J 3 bases; nucleotides not matched to a gene: 8. In germline, CDR1 is ENHRY, CDR2 SYGVKD. The CDR3 sequence is 16 residues long. Here the CDR3 DNA reads TGTGCCATCAGTCAGGGCGGGAGGGCCCTCTACAATGAGCAGTTCTTC. Its translation is CAISQGGRALYNEQFF.

This clone was seen only a few times. The V and J genes are TRBV7-9 and TRBJ2-2; maybe TRBD2 (5 bases). CDR3 length equals 16 residues. Germline CDR1 is SEHNR and CDR2 is FQNEAQ (reference sequence). V was shortened by 0 bases and J by 2 bases, with 10 bases between the two germline ends. CDR3 coding DNA: TGTGCCAGCAGCTTAGCGGCTAGCTTTAACACCGGGGAGCTGTTTTTT. Translating it yields CASSLAASFNTGELFF.

The chain combines TRBV6-5 with TRBJ2-7, with D perhaps TRBD2 (6 bases). The V gene's germline CDR1 is MNHEY and CDR2 SVGAGI. V shed 6 bases and J shed 3 bases, with 18 bases lying between them. There are 15 residues in the CDR3. CDR3: CASREPGTGHYEQYF. The CDR3 DNA follows: TGTGCCAGCAGGGAGCCCGGGACTGGACACTACGAGCAGTACTTC.

V usage is TRBV7-2 and J usage is TRBJ1-5; possibly TRBD1 for D (5 bases). Germline V gene data show CDR1 as SGHTA and CDR2 as FQGNSA. V lost 1 base and J 10 bases, leaving 8 bases between the germline ends. The CDR3 extends over 12 amino acids. The CDR3 sequence: CASSLDGGPQHF. The CDR3 bases are TGTGCCAGCAGCTTAGACGGGGGACCCCAGCATTTT.

The genes are TRBV7-9 and TRBJ2-1; 10 bases are shared with TRBD2. The CDR3 runs to 16 residues. The V gene's germline CDR1 is SEHNR and CDR2 FQNEAQ (reference sequence). The ends lost 4 bases at V and 5 bases at J; junction bases unmatched: 8. CDR3: CASSWWTSGPNNEQFF. The CDR3 bases are TGTGCCAGCAGCTGGTGGACTAGCGGACCAAACAATGAGCAGTTCTTC.

CDR3 amino acids: CASSVRSGGNHNEQFF. CDR3 DNA: TGTGCCAGCAGCGTCCGGTCGGGAGGGAACCACAATGAGCAGTTCTTC. The chain couples TRBV9 to TRBJ2-1, with 8 bases lining up with TRBD2. V gave up 2 bases and J gave up 5 bases; unmatched junction bases: 9. The CDR3 is 16 amino acids. Germline-derived CDR1 and CDR2 are SGDLS and YYNGEE.

The chain is built from TRBV28 and TRBJ1-5; perhaps TRBD1 as D (5 bases). Germline V CDR1 and CDR2: MDHEN, SYDVKM. Trimming pared 6 bases from V and 3 bases from J, leaving 15 bases between. This CDR3 comprises 15 residues. The CDR3 here is CASRIPQGNNQPQHF. In nucleotides, the CDR3 is TGTGCCAGCAGGATCCCGCAGGGAAACAATCAGCCCCAGCATTTT.

The chain uses TRBV27 and TRBJ2-7; 10 bases map to TRBD2. The CDR3 spans 20 residues. Germline CDR1 MNHEY, CDR2 SMNVEV (reference sequence). After removal of 2 bases from V and 3 bases from J, the junction contained 19 bases not matched to a gene. The CDR3 protein is CASSLTFGRGLAGVRYEQYF. In DNA, the CDR3 is TGTGCCAGCAGTTTAACTTTCGGCCGCGGTCTAGCGGGAGTTCGCTACGAGCAGTACTTC.

J is TRBJ2-3 and V is TRBV7-6, with TRBD2 matching 7 bases. Germline CDR1 and CDR2: SGHVS and FNYEAQ. The V and J ends lost 6 bases and 0 bases, in that order; junction bases with no gene match: 9. The CDR3 is made up of 16 amino acids. CDR3 protein: CASSRWASGSTDTQYF. The CDR3 DNA reads as TGTGCCAGCAGTCGGTGGGCTAGCGGAAGCACAGATACGCAGTATTTT.

The chain joins TRBV4-3 to TRBJ1-1; TRBD1 agrees at 8 bases. This CDR3 has 17 residues. The V segment lost 3 bases and the J segment 0 bases; nucleotides outside the gene matches: 9. Germline V gives CDR1 LGHNA, CDR2 YSLEER. The CDR3 loop reads CASSHGGTGALNTEAFF. CDR3 nucleotides: TGCGCCAGCAGCCACGGAGGGACAGGCGCGTTGAACACTGAAGCTTTCTTT.

This clone was detected once. The chain recombines TRBV19 with TRBJ1-2; 9 nucleotides agree with TRBD1. The V gene's germline CDR1 is LNHDA and CDR2 SQIVND (reference sequence). The junction had 12 bases not matched to a gene; V was cut back by 3 bases and J by 7 bases. The CDR3 consists of 16 residues. As DNA, the CDR3 is TGTGCCAGTAGTATCTCGAGCGGGACAGGGACCGTTGGCTACACCTTC. Its translation is CASSISSGTGTVGYTF.

The V and J genes are TRBV28 and TRBJ2-1, with 7 nucleotides matching TRBD2. Germline V gene data show CDR1 as MDHEN and CDR2 as SYDVKM. The CDR3 sequence is 14 residues long. With V trimmed by 7 bases and J by 6 bases, 9 bases remained unmatched. The CDR3 DNA sequence: TGTGCCAGCAACGAAGCGGGATCGTCCAATGAGCAGTTCTTC. It yields the protein CASNEAGSSNEQFF.

The chain combines TRBV2 with TRBJ1-4; D possibly corresponds to TRBD1 (5 bases). The V end lost 7 bases, the J end lost 1 base, and 16 bases lay between the germline ends. Germline CDR1 is SNHLY and CDR2 is FYNNEI. The CDR3 sequence is 16 residues long. CDR3 DNA: TGTGCCAGCACGCAGGGATGGGAGGTAACTAATGAAAAACTGTTTTTT. Residues: CASTQGWEVTNEKLFF. The entire variable domain, with the rest obtained from reference TRBV2 and TRBJ1-4, is as follows: EPEVTQTPSHQVTQMGQEVILRCVPISNHLYFYWYRQILGQKVEFLVSFYNNEISEKSEIFDDQFSVERPDGSNFTLKIRSTKLEDSAMYFCASTQGWEVTNEKLFFGSGTQLSVL.

This clone was recorded only once. The CDR3 DNA is TGTGCCATCAGTGAGCGAGGTCAGCTTGGAAACACCATATATTTT. Encoded protein: CAISERGQLGNTIYF. V usage is TRBV10-3 and J usage is TRBJ1-3, with unresolved D. The CDR3 covers 15 residues. Germline values: CDR1 ENHRY, CDR2 SYGVKD. V was pared by 2 bases and J by 3 bases, with 11 bases between.

The rearrangement uses TRBV7-2 and TRBJ2-1; D is unclear. The CDR3 has 16 amino acids. V was pared by 5 bases and J by 2 bases, with 16 bases between. Germline V CDR1 and CDR2: SGHTA, FQGNSA. The chain's CDR3 is CASSPQTLTTYNEQFF. The DNA for the CDR3 is TGTGCCAGCAGCCCCCAGACTCTCACCACCTACAATGAGCAGTTCTTC.